This T cell receptor (beta chain) was captured by sequencing in a study of blood T cell repertoires in COVID-19. Germline V lookup: CDR1 LGHDT, CDR2 YNNKEL (reference sequence). Trimming cost V 5 bases and J 1 base, with 11 bases left between them. This CDR3 comprises 14 residues. Profiled with immunoSEQ multiplex PCR; TCRdb holds only in-frame clones, not every one. The profile shows about 200,000 clones, 65% to 90% of them singletons. The specimen was peripheral blood. This chain joins TRBV3-1 (or the pseudogene TRBV3-2) and TRBJ1-1; D is possibly TRBD1 (5 bases). This clonotype originated in a man in his fifties with acute or convalescent COVID-19. The CDR3 region has the DNA TGTGCCAGCAGCTCGGGGGTCGGGAACACTGAAGCTTTCTTT. Protein sequence: CASSSGVGNTEAFF.